The 15 T cell receptor beta chains presented below share a single source sample, sequenced in a study of shared clonotypes between healthy human individuals. Cells designated naive CD8 were CD45RO-negative and were positively selected for CCR7, with terminally differentiated effector memory CD45RA+ cells excluded. Sequencing was performed with immunoSEQ multiplex PCR; in TCRdb, only in-frame clones are kept and a portion is missing. The repertoire holds a few million clones, with approximately 92% as singletons. Sequences were obtained from naive CD8+ T cells from PBMCs. All receptors come from a man aged 18-30 years in good health. Some clones in this sample may be carry-over from other donors' samples.

The V and J genes are TRBV5-4 and TRBJ1-1; TRBD1 matches 9 bases. Per germline, CDR1 SGHNT and CDR2 YYREEE (reference sequence). This CDR3 contains 13 residues. With 3 bases clipped from V and 7 bases from J, the junction kept 4 bases outside the gene matches. CDR3 bases: TGTGCCAGCAGCTGGGACAGGGCCTATGAAGCTTTCTTT. Translated, it gives CASSWDRAYEAFF.

As concerns this clone: Other nucleotide sequences from this sample produce the same CDR3. The rearrangement uses TRBV18 and TRBJ2-7; 9 bases match TRBD1. V shed 0 bases, J shed 4 bases, and the junction held 4 bases outside the gene matches. CDR1 and CDR2 from the germline V gene are KGHSH and LQKENI. The CDR3 loop spans 15 amino acids. In DNA, the CDR3 is TGTGCCAGCTCACCACCGGGACAGGGAGTATACGAGCAGTACTTC. Translation gives CASSPPGQGVYEQYF.

The J gene is TRBJ1-1, the V gene TRBV9; D gene unclear. This CDR3 region has 16 residues. Germline V gene data show CDR1 as SGDLS and CDR2 as YYNGEE. With 0 bases removed from V and 5 bases from J, the gap between germline ends came to 17 bases. Here the CDR3 DNA reads TGTGCCAGCAGCGTAGCTCTGAGCCCTTCTGGGACTGAAGCTTTCTTT. Its protein is CASSVALSPSGTEAFF. Using reference TRBV9 and TRBJ1-1 for the parts outside the CDR3, the full variable domain is DSGVTQTPKHLITATGQRVTLRCSPRSGDLSVYWYQQSLDQGLQFLIQYYNGEERAKGNILERFSAQQFPDLHSELNLSSLELGDSALYFCASSVALSPSGTEAFFGQGTRLTVV.

The genes are TRBV9 and TRBJ2-7, with D perhaps TRBD2 (6 bases). Germline CDR1 is SGDLS and CDR2 is YYNGEE. CDR3 size: 14 residues. Trimming took off 4 bases at V and 7 bases at J, with 18 bases between the two ends. The CDR3 DNA reads as TGTGCCAGCAGCCCCCAGCCGGGAGTAAGGGAGCAGTACTTC. It codes for CASSPQPGVREQYF.

The V and J genes are TRBV4-2 and TRBJ2-1; 13 bases align to TRBD2. V trimming: 0 bases; J trimming: 7 bases; junction bases outside the gene matches: 6. This CDR3 has 17 amino acids. Germline V gives CDR1 LGHNA, CDR2 YNFKEQ. For the CDR3, the DNA is TGTGCCAGCAGCCAAGACCCCGGACTAGCGGGAGCGAATGAGCAGTTCTTC. It is translated as CASSQDPGLAGANEQFF.

The rearrangement joins TRBV6-1 to TRBJ2-2; a weak D match, TRBD2 (6 bases). The CDR3 has 15 amino acids. Trimming stripped 6 bases from V and 6 bases from J, with 17 bases between. CDR1 MNHNS and CDR2 SASEGT come from the germline V gene. Here the CDR3 reads CASSNGPWGAGELFF. CDR3 nucleotides: TGTGCCAGCAGCAACGGTCCTTGGGGGGCCGGGGAGCTGTTTTTT.

V usage is TRBV28 and J usage is TRBJ2-7; maybe TRBD1 (6 bases). This CDR3 contains 13 residues. Germline assignment: CDR1 MDHEN and CDR2 SYDVKM. V was cut by 5 bases and J by 3 bases, with 11 bases left in between. CDR3 DNA: TGTGCCAGCAGTCGCCTGGACAGCTACGAGCAGTACTTC. Translating gives CASSRLDSYEQYF.

V gene TRBV5-5 combines with J gene TRBJ1-3, with unresolved D. Germline V gene sequence: CDR1 SGHKS, CDR2 YYEKEE (reference sequence). The ends were cut back, 4 bases at V and 0 bases at J, with 8 bases in the middle. The CDR3 sequence is 14 residues long. CDR3 amino acids: CASSGPFSGNTIYF. CDR3 coding DNA: TGTGCCAGCAGCGGACCTTTCTCTGGAAACACCATATATTTT.

The J gene is TRBJ2-1, the V gene TRBV4-1, with 9 bases fitting TRBD2. This CDR3 contains 16 residues. The ends lost 4 bases at V and 4 bases at J; junction bases unmatched: 8. Germline V gene data show CDR1 as MGHRA and CDR2 as YSYEKL. The CDR3, as DNA: TGCGCCAGCAGCCTGGCGGCGGGAGGGGAGTACAATGAGCAGTTCTTC. It is translated as CASSLAAGGEYNEQFF.

This sequence joins TRBV5-4 and TRBJ2-5; D is uncertain. The J call could be wrong; TRBJ2-7 is a better fit for the DNA end. CDR1 and CDR2 (germline): SGHNT, YYREEE (reference sequence). The CDR3 has 12 amino acids. The chain's CDR3 is CASSFRFYEQYF. Here the CDR3 DNA reads TGTGCCAGCAGCTTCAGGTTCTACGAGCAGTACTTC.

This clone appeared once. The chain links TRBV10-2 to TRBJ2-5, with D perhaps assigned TRBD1 or TRBD2 (6 bases each). V gave up 2 bases and J gave up 5 bases, with 18 bases separating them. Germline V gives CDR1 WSHSY, CDR2 SAAADI. The CDR3 is 16 amino acids. The CDR3 DNA reads as TGCGCCAGCAGTGAGCCGGGGGCCCAATCCATTGAGACCCAGTACTTC. The encoded protein is CASSEPGAQSIETQYF.

Comment on this clone: Other DNA sequences within the sample encode an identical CDR3. J is TRBJ2-7 and V is TRBV6-5; 7 nucleotides agree with TRBD1. CDR3 length equals 14 residues. Germline CDR1 is MNHEY and CDR2 is SVGAGI. Trimming removed 0 bases from V and 3 bases from J; junction bases left unmatched: 2. CDR3 in DNA: TGTGCCAGCAGTTACTCGGGACAGAGCTACGAGCAGTACTTC. Protein: CASSYSGQSYEQYF.

The chain joins TRBV5-1 to TRBJ2-3; 8 bases line up with TRBD2. The CDR3 has 17 residues. V shed 2 bases and J 4 bases; nucleotides not matched to a gene: 12. Germline V gene data show CDR1 as SGHRS and CDR2 as YFSETQ. The CDR3 coding sequence is TGCGCCAGCAGCTTAGAAGCCGGGACTAGTGTTCCAGATACGCAGTATTTT. This codes for CASSLEAGTSVPDTQYF.

As concerns this clone: The sample contains more than one DNA sequence encoding this CDR3. This chain links TRBV28 with TRBJ2-1; either TRBD1 or TRBD2 may supply D (5 bases each). Germline assignment: CDR1 MDHEN and CDR2 SYDVKM. The CDR3 totals 12 residues. V lost 3 bases to trimming and J lost 7 bases, with 7 bases between them. For the CDR3, the DNA is TGTGCCAGCAGTTTCTGGGGGAATGAGCAGTTCTTC. It codes for CASSFWGNEQFF. Looking up the rest from reference TRBV28 and TRBJ2-1 gives the full variable domain: DVKVTQSSRYLVKRTGEKVFLECVQDMDHENMFWYRQDPGLGLRLIYFSYDVKMKEKGDIPEGYSVSREKKERFSLILESASTNQTSMYLCASSFWGNEQFFGPGTRLTVL.

The chain has TRBV5-1 and TRBJ2-1; the D gene is possibly TRBD1 (6 bases). Germline V CDR1 and CDR2: SGHRS, YFSETQ. The CDR3 has 13 residues. V lost 4 bases and J lost 6, with 11 bases in between. CDR3 in amino acids: CASSPGTSNEQFF. As DNA, the CDR3 is TGCGCCAGCAGCCCCGGGACAAGCAATGAGCAGTTCTTC. The full variable domain, completed using reference TRBV5-1 and TRBJ2-1, is KAGVTQTPRYLIKTRGQQVTLSCSPISGHRSVSWYQQTPGQGLQFLFEYFSETQRNKGNFPGRFSGRQFSNSRSEMNVSTLELGDSALYLCASSPGTSNEQFFGPGTRLTVL.